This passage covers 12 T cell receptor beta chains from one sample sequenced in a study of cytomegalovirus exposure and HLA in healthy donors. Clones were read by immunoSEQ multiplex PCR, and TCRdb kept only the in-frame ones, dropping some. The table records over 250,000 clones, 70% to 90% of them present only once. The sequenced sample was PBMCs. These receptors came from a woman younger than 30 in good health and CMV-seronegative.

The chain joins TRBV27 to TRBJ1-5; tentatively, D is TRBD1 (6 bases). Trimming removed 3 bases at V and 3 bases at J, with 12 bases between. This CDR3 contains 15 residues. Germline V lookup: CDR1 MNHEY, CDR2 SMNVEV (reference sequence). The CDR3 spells CASSFRTDPNQPQHF. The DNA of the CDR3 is TGTGCCAGCAGTTTTCGGACAGATCCCAATCAGCCCCAGCATTTT.

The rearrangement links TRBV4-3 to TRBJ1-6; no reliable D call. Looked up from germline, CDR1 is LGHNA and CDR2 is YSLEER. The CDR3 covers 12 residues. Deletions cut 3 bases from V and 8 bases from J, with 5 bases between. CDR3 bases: TGCGCCAGCAGCCAGGGCCATTCACCCCTCCACTTT. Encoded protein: CASSQGHSPLHF.

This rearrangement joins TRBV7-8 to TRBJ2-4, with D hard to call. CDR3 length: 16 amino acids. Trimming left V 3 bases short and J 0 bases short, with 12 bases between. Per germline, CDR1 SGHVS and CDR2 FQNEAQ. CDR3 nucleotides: TGTGCCAGCAGCTTCTCTCCGCAACTAGCCAAAAACATTCAGTACTTC. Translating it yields CASSFSPQLAKNIQYF.

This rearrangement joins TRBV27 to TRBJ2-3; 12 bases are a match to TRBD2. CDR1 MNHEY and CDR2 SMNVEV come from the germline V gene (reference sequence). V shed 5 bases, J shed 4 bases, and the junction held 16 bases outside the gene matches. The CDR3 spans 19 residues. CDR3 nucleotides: TGTGCCAGCAGTCCCTGGACTAGCGGGGATTCCGGGTCCCCAGATACGCAGTATTTT. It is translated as CASSPWTSGDSGSPDTQYF.

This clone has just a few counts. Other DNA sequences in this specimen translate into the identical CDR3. The CDR3 nucleotides are TGCAGCGTTGAAGGGTACAGGGGTTTCACAGATACGCAGTATTTT. The encoded protein is CSVEGYRGFTDTQYF. The chain uses TRBV29-1 and TRBJ2-3; TRBD1 matches 7 bases. The germline V gene encodes CDR1 SQVTM and CDR2 ANQGSEA. V trimming: 1 base; J trimming: 2 bases; junction bases outside the gene matches: 6. The CDR3 sequence is 15 residues long.

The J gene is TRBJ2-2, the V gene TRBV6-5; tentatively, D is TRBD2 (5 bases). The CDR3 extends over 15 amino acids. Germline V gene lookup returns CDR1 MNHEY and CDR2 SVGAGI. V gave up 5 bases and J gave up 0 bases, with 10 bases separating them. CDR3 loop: CASSPKGANTGELFF. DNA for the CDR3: TGTGCCAGCAGTCCAAAGGGAGCGAACACCGGGGAGCTGTTTTTT.

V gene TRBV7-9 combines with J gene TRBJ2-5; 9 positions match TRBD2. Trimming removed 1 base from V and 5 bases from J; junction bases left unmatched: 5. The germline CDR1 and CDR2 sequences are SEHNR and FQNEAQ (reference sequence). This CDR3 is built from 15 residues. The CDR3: CASSLGGRAVETQYF. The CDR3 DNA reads TGTGCCAGCAGCTTAGGCGGGAGGGCCGTGGAGACCCAGTACTTC.

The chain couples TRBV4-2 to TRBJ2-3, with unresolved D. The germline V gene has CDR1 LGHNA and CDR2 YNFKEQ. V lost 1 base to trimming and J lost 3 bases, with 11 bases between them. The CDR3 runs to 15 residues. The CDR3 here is CASSQGHGSTDTQYF. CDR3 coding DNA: TGTGCCAGCAGCCAAGGTCACGGGTCTACAGATACGCAGTATTTT.

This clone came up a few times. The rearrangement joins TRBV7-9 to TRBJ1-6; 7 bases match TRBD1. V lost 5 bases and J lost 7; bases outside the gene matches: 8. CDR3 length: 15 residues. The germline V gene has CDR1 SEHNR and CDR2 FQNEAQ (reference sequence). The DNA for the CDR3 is TGTGCCAGCAGCCCGAGACAGGGATCGAATTCACCCCTCCACTTT. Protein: CASSPRQGSNSPLHF.

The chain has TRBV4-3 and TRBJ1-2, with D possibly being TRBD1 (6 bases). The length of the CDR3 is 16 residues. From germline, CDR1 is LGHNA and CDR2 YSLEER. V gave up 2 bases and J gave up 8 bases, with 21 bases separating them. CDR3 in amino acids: CASSQTQHGGLEGYTF. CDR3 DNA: TGCGCCAGCAGCCAAACGCAACATGGGGGCTTGGAGGGCTACACCTTC.

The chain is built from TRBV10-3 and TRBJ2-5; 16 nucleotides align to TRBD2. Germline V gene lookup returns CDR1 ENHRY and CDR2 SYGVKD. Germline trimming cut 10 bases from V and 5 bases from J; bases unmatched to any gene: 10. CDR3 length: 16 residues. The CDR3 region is CASRSGTSGGVETQYF. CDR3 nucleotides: TGTGCCAGCCGTTCCGGGACTAGCGGGGGGGTGGAGACCCAGTACTTC.

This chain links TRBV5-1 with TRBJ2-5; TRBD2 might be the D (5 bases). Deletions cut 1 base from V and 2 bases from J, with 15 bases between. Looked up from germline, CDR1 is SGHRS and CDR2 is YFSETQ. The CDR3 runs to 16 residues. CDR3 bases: TGCGCCAGCAGCTTGTCGGGGATTTGGATACAAGAGACCCAGTACTTC. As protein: CASSLSGIWIQETQYF.